This TCR beta chain was captured by sequencing in a study of blood T cell repertoires in COVID-19. TCRdb keeps only in-frame clones here, not all; method: immunoSEQ multiplex PCR. This table holds approximately 100,000 clones, approximately 80% found once. The sequence was obtained from a woman aged 55-70 years with acute or convalescent COVID-19. The sequenced sample was peripheral blood.

The CDR3 sequence is CASSLRGHTYEQYF. As DNA, the CDR3 is TGTGCCAGCAGTTTAAGGGGACATACCTACGAGCAGTACTTC. V is TRBV28 and J is TRBJ2-7, with a possible D match to TRBD1 (6 bases). The V gene's germline CDR1 is MDHEN and CDR2 SYDVKM. Trimming cost V 2 bases and J 2 bases, with 10 bases left between them. CDR3 length: 14 amino acids.